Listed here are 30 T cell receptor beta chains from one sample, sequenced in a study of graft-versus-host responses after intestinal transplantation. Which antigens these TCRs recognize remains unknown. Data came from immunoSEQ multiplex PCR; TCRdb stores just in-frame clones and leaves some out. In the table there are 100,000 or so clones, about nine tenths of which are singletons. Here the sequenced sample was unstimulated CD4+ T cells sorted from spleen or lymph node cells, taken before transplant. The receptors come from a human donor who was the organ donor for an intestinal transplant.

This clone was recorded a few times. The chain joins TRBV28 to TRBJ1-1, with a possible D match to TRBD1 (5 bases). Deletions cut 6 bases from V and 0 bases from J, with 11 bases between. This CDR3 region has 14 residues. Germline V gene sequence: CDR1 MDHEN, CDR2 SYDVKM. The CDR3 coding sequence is TGTGCCAGCAGCTCGGGGGGGATGAACACTGAAGCTTTCTTT. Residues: CASSSGGMNTEAFF.

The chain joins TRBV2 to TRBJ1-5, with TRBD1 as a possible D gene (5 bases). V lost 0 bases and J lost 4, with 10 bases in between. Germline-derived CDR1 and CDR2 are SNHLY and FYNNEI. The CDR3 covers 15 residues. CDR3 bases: TGTGCCAGCAGTGAAGCGCGGCAGGGTAATCAGCCCCAGCATTTT. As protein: CASSEARQGNQPQHF. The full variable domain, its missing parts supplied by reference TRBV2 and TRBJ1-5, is EPEVTQTPSHQVTQMGQEVILRCVPISNHLYFYWYRQILGQKVEFLVSFYNNEISEKSEIFDDQFSVERPDGSNFTLKIRSTKLEDSAMYFCASSEARQGNQPQHFGDGTRLSIL.

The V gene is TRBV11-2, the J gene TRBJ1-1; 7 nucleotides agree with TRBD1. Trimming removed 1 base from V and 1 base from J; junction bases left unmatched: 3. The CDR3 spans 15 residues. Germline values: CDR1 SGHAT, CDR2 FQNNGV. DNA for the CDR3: TGTGCCAGCAGCTTAGGGACAGGCCCGAACACTGAAGCTTTCTTT. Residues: CASSLGTGPNTEAFF.

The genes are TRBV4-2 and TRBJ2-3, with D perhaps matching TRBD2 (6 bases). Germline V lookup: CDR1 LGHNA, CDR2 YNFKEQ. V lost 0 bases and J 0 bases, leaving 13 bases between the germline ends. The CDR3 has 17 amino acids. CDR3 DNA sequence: TGTGCCAGCAGCCAAGATCTACTAGCCCTTAGCACAGATACGCAGTATTTT. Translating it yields CASSQDLLALSTDTQYF.

CDR3 nucleotides: TGCGCCAGCAGCCAACAGGTTCCTAATGAAAAACTGTTTTTT. Translated: CASSQQVPNEKLFF. The gene calls are TRBV4-3 and TRBJ1-4; D ambiguous. Trimming left V 2 bases short and J 3 bases short, with 7 bases between. CDR1 is LGHNA, CDR2 YSLEER, per germline. The CDR3 loop spans 14 amino acids.

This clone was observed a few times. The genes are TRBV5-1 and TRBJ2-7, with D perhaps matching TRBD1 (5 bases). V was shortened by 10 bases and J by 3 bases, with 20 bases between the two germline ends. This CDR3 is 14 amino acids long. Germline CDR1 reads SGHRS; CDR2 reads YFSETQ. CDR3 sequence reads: CAHTPPGRGYEQYF. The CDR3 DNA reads TGCGCCCACACTCCCCCAGGAAGGGGCTACGAGCAGTACTTC. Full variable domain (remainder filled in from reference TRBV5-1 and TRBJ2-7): KAGVTQTPRYLIKTRGQQVTLSCSPISGHRSVSWYQQTPGQGLQFLFEYFSETQRNKGNFPGRFSGRQFSNSRSEMNVSTLELGDSALYLCAHTPPGRGYEQYFGPGTRLTVT.

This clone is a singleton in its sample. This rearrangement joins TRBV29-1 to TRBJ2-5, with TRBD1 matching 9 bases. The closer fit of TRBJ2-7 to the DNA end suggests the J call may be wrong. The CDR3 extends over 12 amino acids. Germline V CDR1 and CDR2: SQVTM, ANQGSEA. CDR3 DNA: TGCAGCGCCTCCGGACAGGGGCGCGAGCAGTACTTC. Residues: CSASGQGREQYF.

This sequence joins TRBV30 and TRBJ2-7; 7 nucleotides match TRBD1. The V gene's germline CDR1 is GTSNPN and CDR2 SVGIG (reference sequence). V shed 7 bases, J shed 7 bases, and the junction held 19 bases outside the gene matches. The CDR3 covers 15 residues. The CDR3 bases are TGTGCCTTCTTAACAGGGGTTTCACCCGCCAGGGAGCAGTACTTC. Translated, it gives CAFLTGVSPAREQYF.

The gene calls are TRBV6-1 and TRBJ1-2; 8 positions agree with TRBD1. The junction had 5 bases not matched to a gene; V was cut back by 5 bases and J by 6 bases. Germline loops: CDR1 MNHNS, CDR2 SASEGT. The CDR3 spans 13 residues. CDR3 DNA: TGTGCCAGCAGTCAAGACAGGGGCCATGGCTACACCTTC. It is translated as CASSQDRGHGYTF.

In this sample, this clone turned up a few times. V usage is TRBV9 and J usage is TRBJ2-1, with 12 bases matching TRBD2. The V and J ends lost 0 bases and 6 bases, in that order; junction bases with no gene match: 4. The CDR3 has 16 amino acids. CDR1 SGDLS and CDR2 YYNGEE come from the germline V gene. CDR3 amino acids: CASSVVPSGGANEQFF. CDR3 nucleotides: TGTGCCAGCAGCGTAGTCCCTAGCGGGGGGGCCAATGAGCAGTTCTTC. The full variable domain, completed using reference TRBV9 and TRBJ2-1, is DSGVTQTPKHLITATGQRVTLRCSPRSGDLSVYWYQQSLDQGLQFLIQYYNGEERAKGNILERFSAQQFPDLHSELNLSSLELGDSALYFCASSVVPSGGANEQFFGPGTRLTVL.

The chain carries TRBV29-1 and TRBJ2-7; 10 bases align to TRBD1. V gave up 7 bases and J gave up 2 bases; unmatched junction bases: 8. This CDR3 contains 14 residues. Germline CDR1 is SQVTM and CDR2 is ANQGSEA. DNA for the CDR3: TGCAGCGCCAGCGGACAGGGGGAGCCCTACGAGCAGTACTTC. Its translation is CSASGQGEPYEQYF.

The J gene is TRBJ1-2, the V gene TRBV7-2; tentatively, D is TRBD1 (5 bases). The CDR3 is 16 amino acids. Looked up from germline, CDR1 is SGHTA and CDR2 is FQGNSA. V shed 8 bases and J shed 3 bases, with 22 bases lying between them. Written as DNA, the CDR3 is TGTGCCAGCGAACTGGGGCCGGGTGGCGATGACTATGGCTACACCTTC. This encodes CASELGPGGDDYGYTF.

CDR3 coding DNA: TGTGCCTGGAGTGATGGGCAGGGTAATTCACCCCTCCACTTT. It translates to CAWSDGQGNSPLHF. V usage is TRBV30 and J usage is TRBJ1-6, with a weak D call TRBD1 (5 bases). Trimming cost V 1 base and J 6 bases, with 10 bases left between them. CDR1 is GTSNPN and CDR2 is SVGIG in the germline V gene (reference sequence). This CDR3 comprises 14 residues. Variable domain in full (rest from reference TRBV30 and TRBJ1-6): SQTIHQWPATLVQPVGSPLSLECTVEGTSNPNLYWYRQAAGRGLQLLFYSVGIGQISSEVPQNLSASRPQDRQFILSSKKLLLSDSGFYLCAWSDGQGNSPLHFGNGTRLTVT.

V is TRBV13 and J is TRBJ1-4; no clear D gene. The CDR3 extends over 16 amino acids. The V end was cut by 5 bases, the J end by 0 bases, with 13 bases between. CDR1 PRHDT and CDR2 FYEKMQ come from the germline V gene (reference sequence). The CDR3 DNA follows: TGTGCCAGCAGCGTACGCAGGATTGCAACTAATGAAAAACTGTTTTTT. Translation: CASSVRRIATNEKLFF.

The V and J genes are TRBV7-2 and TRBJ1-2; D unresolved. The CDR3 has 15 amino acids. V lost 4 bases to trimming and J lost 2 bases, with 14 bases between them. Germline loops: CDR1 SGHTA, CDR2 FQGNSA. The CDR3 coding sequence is TGTGCCAGCAGCTACTCCGCGGCAGCGAACTATGGCTACACCTTC. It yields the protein CASSYSAAANYGYTF. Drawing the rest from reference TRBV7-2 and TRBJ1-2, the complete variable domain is GAGVSQSPSNKVTEKGKDVELRCDPISGHTALYWYRQSLGQGLEFLIYFQGNSAPDKSGLPSDRFSAERTGGSVSTLTIQRTQQEDSAVYLCASSYSAAANYGYTFGSGTRLTVV.

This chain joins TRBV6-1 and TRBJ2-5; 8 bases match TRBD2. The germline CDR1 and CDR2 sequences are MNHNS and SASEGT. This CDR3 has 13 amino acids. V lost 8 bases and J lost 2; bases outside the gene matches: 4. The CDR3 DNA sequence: TGTGCCAGCCGGGGGGGATTACAAGAGACCCAGTACTTC. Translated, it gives CASRGGLQETQYF.

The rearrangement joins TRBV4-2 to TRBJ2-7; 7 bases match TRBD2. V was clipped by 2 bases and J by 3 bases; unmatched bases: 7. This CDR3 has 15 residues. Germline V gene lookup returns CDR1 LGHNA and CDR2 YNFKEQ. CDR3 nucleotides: TGTGCCAGCAGCCAATTACCGGGAGGAGGCTACGAGCAGTACTTC. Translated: CASSQLPGGGYEQYF.

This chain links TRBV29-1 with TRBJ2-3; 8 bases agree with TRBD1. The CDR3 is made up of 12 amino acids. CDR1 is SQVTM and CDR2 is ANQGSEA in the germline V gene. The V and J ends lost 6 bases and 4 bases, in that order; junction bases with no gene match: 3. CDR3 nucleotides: TGCAGCGTCGGACAGGGCTCAGATACGCAGTATTTT. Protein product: CSVGQGSDTQYF.

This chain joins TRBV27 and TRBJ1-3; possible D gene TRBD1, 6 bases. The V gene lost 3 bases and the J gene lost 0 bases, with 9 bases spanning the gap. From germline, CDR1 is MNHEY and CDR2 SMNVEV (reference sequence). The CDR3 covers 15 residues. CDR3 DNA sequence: TGTGCCAGCAGTTTGGACAGTAACTCTGGAAACACCATATATTTT. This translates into CASSLDSNSGNTIYF.

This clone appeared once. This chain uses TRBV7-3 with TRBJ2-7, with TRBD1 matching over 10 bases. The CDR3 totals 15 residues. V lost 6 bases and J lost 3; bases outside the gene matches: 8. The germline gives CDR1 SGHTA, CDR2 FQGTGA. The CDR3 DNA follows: TGTGCCAGCAGTCGCTCCGGGACAGGGGTCTACGAGCAGTACTTC. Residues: CASSRSGTGVYEQYF. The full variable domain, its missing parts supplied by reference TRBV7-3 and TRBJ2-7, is GAGVSQTPSNKVTEKGKYVELRCDPISGHTALYWYRQSLGQGPEFLIYFQGTGAADDSGLPNDRFFAVRPEGSVSTLKIQRTERGDSAVYLCASSRSGTGVYEQYFGPGTRLTVT.

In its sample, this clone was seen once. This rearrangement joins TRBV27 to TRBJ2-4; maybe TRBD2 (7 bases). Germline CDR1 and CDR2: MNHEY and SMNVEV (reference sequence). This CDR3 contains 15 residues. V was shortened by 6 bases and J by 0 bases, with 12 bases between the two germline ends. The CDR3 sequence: CASRERGGAKNIQYF. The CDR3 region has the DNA TGTGCCAGCAGGGAAAGGGGGGGAGCCAAAAACATTCAGTACTTC.

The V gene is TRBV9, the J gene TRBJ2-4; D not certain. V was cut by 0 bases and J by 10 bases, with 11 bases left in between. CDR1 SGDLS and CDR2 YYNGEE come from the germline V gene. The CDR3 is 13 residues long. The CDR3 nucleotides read TGTGCCAGCAGCGTAGAGTTAACCACTATTCAGTACTTC. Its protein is CASSVELTTIQYF.

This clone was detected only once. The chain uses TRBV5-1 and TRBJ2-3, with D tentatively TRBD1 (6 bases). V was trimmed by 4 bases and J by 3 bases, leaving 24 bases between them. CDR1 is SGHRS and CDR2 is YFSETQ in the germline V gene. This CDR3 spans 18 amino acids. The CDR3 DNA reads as TGCGCCAGCAGCATGGGGGCACAGGCTCCCTTTCGTACAGATACGCAGTATTTT. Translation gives CASSMGAQAPFRTDTQYF.

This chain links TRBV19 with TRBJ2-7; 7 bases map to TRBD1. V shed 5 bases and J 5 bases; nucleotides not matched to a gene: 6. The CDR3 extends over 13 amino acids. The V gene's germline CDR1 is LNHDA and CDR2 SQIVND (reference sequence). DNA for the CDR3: TGTGCCAGTAGTTCCCGAACAGGGGACGAGCAGTACTTC. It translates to CASSSRTGDEQYF.

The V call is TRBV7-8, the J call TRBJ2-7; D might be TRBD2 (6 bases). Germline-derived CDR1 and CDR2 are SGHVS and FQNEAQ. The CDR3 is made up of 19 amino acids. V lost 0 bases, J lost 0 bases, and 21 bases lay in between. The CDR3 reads CASSLAPIRKRVNSYEQYF. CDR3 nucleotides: TGTGCCAGCAGCTTAGCGCCCATTCGTAAGCGGGTAAACTCCTACGAGCAGTACTTC.

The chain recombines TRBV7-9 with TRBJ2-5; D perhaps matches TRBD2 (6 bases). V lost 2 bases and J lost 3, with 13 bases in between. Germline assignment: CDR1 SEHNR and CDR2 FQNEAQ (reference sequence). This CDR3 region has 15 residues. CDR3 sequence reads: CASSLIPRGKETQYF. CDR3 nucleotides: TGTGCCAGCAGCTTAATCCCTCGGGGGAAAGAGACCCAGTACTTC. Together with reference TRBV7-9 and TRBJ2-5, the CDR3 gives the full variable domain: DTGVSQNPRHKITKRGQNVTFRCDPISEHNRLYWYRQTLGQGPEFLTYFQNEAQLEKSRLLSDRFSAERPKGSFSTLEIQRTEQGDSAMYLCASSLIPRGKETQYFGPGTRLLVL.

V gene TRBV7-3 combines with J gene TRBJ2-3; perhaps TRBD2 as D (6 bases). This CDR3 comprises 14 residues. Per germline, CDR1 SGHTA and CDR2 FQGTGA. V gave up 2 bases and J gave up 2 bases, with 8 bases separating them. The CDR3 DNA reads TGTGCCAGCAGCTTACGGGAGTCCACAGATACGCAGTATTTT. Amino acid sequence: CASSLRESTDTQYF.

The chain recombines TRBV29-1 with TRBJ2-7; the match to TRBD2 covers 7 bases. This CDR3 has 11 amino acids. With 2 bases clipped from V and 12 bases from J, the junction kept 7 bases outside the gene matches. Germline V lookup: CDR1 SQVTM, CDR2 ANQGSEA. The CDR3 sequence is CSVETGGRVYF. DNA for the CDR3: TGCAGCGTTGAAACGGGAGGCAGGGTGTACTTC.

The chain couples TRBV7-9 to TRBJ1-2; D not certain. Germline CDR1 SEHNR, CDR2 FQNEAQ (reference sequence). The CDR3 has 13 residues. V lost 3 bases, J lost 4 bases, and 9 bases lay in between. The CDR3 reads CASSFPGIYGYTF. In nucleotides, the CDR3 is TGTGCCAGCAGCTTTCCAGGCATCTATGGCTACACCTTC. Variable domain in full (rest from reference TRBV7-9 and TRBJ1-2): DTGVSQNPRHKITKRGQNVTFRCDPISEHNRLYWYRQTLGQGPEFLTYFQNEAQLEKSRLLSDRFSAERPKGSFSTLEIQRTEQGDSAMYLCASSFPGIYGYTFGSGTRLTVV.

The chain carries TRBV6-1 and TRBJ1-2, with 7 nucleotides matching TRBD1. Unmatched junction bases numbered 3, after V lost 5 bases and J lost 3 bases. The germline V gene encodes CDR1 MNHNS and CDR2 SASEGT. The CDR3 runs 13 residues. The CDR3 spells CASSKTGYYGYTF. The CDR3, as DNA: TGTGCCAGCAGTAAGACAGGGTACTATGGCTACACCTTC.